Sequencing of this TCR beta chain was carried out in a study of OX40 agonist ivuxolimab in advanced cancers. Libraries were prepared by immunoSEQ multiplex PCR; TCRdb keeps only in-frame clonotypes and omits some of them. The sample has about 73,000 clones; 85% to 90% are singletons. V lost 3 bases and J 4 bases, leaving 10 bases between the germline ends. The CDR3 spans 13 residues. Germline assignment: CDR1 SGHVS and CDR2 FNYEAQ. The genes are TRBV7-6 and TRBJ2-7, with a tentative D call TRBD1 (5 bases). The receptor's source is an adult with an advanced solid tumor such as melanoma, head and neck, liver or kidney cancer. The sample in question was CD4+ or CD8+ T cells sorted from blood, obtained in a trial of the OX40 agonist ivuxolimab. Here the CDR3 reads CASSFSDRYEQYF. DNA of the CDR3: TGTGCCAGCAGCTTCTCCGACAGATACGAGCAGTACTTC.